The source of this TCR beta chain is a study of siplizumab effects on memory and regulatory T cells. The assay covered about 10^5 TCR templates per sample. Assay: immunoSEQ multiplex PCR; the TCRdb copy retains only in-frame clones and omits some. Of about 100,000 clones in the sample, about 91% are singletons; the top ten hold 0.15%. A note on this clone: Its antigen is as yet unknown.

Trimming took off 6 bases at V and 2 bases at J, with 11 bases between the two ends. CDR3 size: 15 residues. Germline V gene data show CDR1 as MNHNY and CDR2 as SVGAGI (reference sequence). The study's findings and limits: Significant reduction of alloreactive sequences traceable to unstimulated CD4+ memory cells was observed with siplizumab. Mappable alloreactive CD4+ clones came from Treg cells around 70% of the time on average with siplizumab, against under 30% in controls. Alloreactive clones mapping to unstimulated subsets formed only a minor fraction.

What was sequenced was CD4+ T cells sorted from blood. The chain recombines TRBV6-6 with TRBJ2-6; TRBD1 is a possible D gene (6 bases). The origin of this receptor is a human donor in good health. The CDR3 loop is CASRNRQAGANVLTF. DNA for the CDR3: TGTGCCAGCAGAAATCGACAGGCTGGGGCCAACGTCCTGACTTTC.